The 6 T cell receptor beta chains below come from one sample, sequenced in a study of shared clonotypes between healthy human individuals. Some clones are missing from TCRdb's copy, which holds only in-frame ones; the method was immunoSEQ multiplex PCR. This sample has roughly 2.5 million clones; more than 80% occur once, and the top ten carry 0.14%. Sequencing used naive CD4+ T cells sorted from blood. Indicated subset: CD45RA+ positively selected. The receptors stem from a man younger than 30 in good health.

This clone was seen a handful of times. This rearrangement joins TRBV9 to TRBJ1-2; 8 positions match TRBD1. This CDR3 is built from 15 residues. After removal of 0 bases from V and 2 bases from J, the junction contained 3 bases not matched to a gene. Germline assignment: CDR1 SGDLS and CDR2 YYNGEE. Here the CDR3 reads CASSVGGQANYGYTF. For the CDR3, the DNA is TGTGCCAGCAGCGTAGGGGGACAGGCAAACTATGGCTACACCTTC.

V usage is TRBV19 and J usage is TRBJ1-1; 7 bases map to TRBD1. CDR3 length equals 15 residues. V trimming: 3 bases; J trimming: 3 bases; junction bases outside the gene matches: 7. The germline gives CDR1 LNHDA, CDR2 SQIVND (reference sequence). The CDR3 bases are TGTGCCAGTAGTATTGTTAACAGGGGTTACACTGAAGCTTTCTTT. It specifies CASSIVNRGYTEAFF. Full variable domain (outside the CDR3, taken from reference TRBV19 and TRBJ1-1): DGGITQSPKYLFRKEGQNVTLSCEQNLNHDAMYWYRQDPGQGLRLIYYSQIVNDFQKGDIAEGYSVSREKKESFPLTVTSAQKNPTAFYLCASSIVNRGYTEAFFGQGTRLTVV.

As for this clone: Within the sample, other DNA sequences also encode this same CDR3. V usage is TRBV5-4 and J usage is TRBJ2-7; D ambiguous. The CDR3 is 14 amino acids. Trimming shortened V by 0 bases and J by 3 bases, and 10 bases separated the two germline ends. CDR1 and CDR2 from the germline V gene are SGHNT and YYREEE (reference sequence). CDR3 nucleotide sequence: TGTGCCAGCAGCTTGGAGGCGCGCAGCTACGAGCAGTACTTC. This codes for CASSLEARSYEQYF.

The rearrangement uses TRBV28 and TRBJ1-2, with D perhaps TRBD1 (5 bases). Trimming shortened V by 1 base and J by 3 bases, and 9 bases separated the two germline ends. Germline V gives CDR1 MDHEN, CDR2 SYDVKM. The CDR3 has 14 amino acids. CDR3 DNA sequence: TGTGCCAGCAGTTTATCCGACAGTTACTATGGCTACACCTTC. Its translation: CASSLSDSYYGYTF.

As regards this clone: The same CDR3 can be traced to other DNA sequences in this sample. The chain links TRBV2 to TRBJ1-1; D gene unclear. Germline CDR1 reads SNHLY; CDR2 reads FYNNEI. This CDR3 comprises 13 residues. The V end lost 3 bases, the J end lost 4 bases, and 9 bases lay between the germline ends. This chain's CDR3 is CASSEQGPTEAFF. In nucleotides, the CDR3 is TGTGCCAGCAGTGAGCAAGGGCCCACTGAAGCTTTCTTT.

V usage is TRBV11-3 and J usage is TRBJ2-7, with 8 bases matching TRBD2. This CDR3 contains 14 residues. The germline gives CDR1 SGHNT, CDR2 YENEEA. V shed 5 bases and J 5 bases; nucleotides not matched to a gene: 8. As DNA, the CDR3 is TGTGCCAGCAGCGCACCGGGACTAGGCAACGAGCAGTACTTC. Protein sequence: CASSAPGLGNEQYF.